The 20 T cell receptor beta chains listed next were all sequenced from one sample in a study of read filtering for tumor transcriptome and immune sequencing. From about 400 ng of RNA, a library with molecular barcoded alpha/delta and beta/gamma adaptors was made. TCRdb independently ran MiXCR on the reads; one entry per CDR3 protein. The table has 57,000 or so distinct CDR3 sequences, about a fifth seen once. Sequenced: a population of CD138-negative cells sorted from bone marrow. The receptor set was obtained from a donor at least 40 years old with multiple myeloma.

This clonotype was picked up many times. V gene TRBV28 combines with J gene TRBJ1-1, with a tentative D call TRBD1 (6 bases). CDR3 length: 13 amino acids. Germline assignment: CDR1 MDHEN and CDR2 SYDVKM. V was shortened by 8 bases and J by 2 bases, with 12 bases between the two germline ends. The CDR3 region has the DNA TGTGCCAGCGGGGGACATGATAACACTGAAGCTTTCTTT. It specifies CASGGHDNTEAFF.

The gene calls are TRBV11-2 and TRBJ2-2; no clear D gene. V was trimmed by 2 bases and J by 6 bases, leaving 10 bases between them. This CDR3 is 14 amino acids long. The germline CDR1 and CDR2 sequences are SGHAT and FQNNGV. The CDR3 DNA sequence: TGTGCCAGCAGCTTATCGGAGATAGCCGGGGAGCTGTTTTTT. Translating gives CASSLSEIAGELFF.

This clonotype was seen more than once but under ten times. This sequence may be a read error, since a much larger clone differs from it by one base. For the CDR3, the DNA is TGCAGCGCTCAAGGGGATACGAACACCGGGGAGCTGCTTTTT. Translation: CSAQGDTNTGELLF. V gene TRBV29-1 combines with J gene TRBJ2-2, with D perhaps being TRBD1 or TRBD2 (5 bases each). Germline values: CDR1 SQVTM, CDR2 ANQGSEA. The CDR3 has 14 residues.

This clonotype was seen more than once but under ten times. The rearrangement joins TRBV7-9 to TRBJ2-5; 7 nucleotides match TRBD1. CDR1 is SEHNR, CDR2 FQNEAQ, per germline (reference sequence). This CDR3 has 14 residues. With 5 bases clipped from V and 2 bases from J, the junction kept 5 bases outside the gene matches. The DNA of the CDR3 is TGTGCCAGCAGCCATTGGACAGGTCAAGAGACCCAGTACTTC. This sequence encodes CASSHWTGQETQYF.

About this clonotype itself: Since a much larger clone is just one base distant, this may be a read error. V is TRBV2 and J is TRBJ1-5; a possible D gene is TRBD1 (5 bases). The germline gives CDR1 SNHLY, CDR2 FYNNEI. The CDR3 spans 14 residues. The chain's CDR3 is CASTGASSNQPRHF. In DNA form, the CDR3 reads TGTGCCAGCACTGGGGCAAGCAGCAATCAGCCCCGGCATTTT. Full variable domain (remainder filled in from reference TRBV2 and TRBJ1-5): EPEVTQTPSHQVTQMGQEVILRCVPISNHLYFYWYRQILGQKVEFLVSFYNNEISEKSEIFDDQFSVERPDGSNFTLKIRSTKLEDSAMYFCASTGASSNQPRHFGDGTRLSIL.

The V call is TRBV25-1, the J call TRBJ2-1; 7 bases match TRBD2. The CDR3 covers 14 residues. Germline V gene sequence: CDR1 MGHDK, CDR2 SYGVNS. With 8 bases clipped from V and 3 bases from J, the junction kept 7 bases outside the gene matches. DNA for the CDR3: TGTGCCAGCTTCGGCGGGGGACTCTACAATGAGCAGTTCTTC. Translated, it gives CASFGGGLYNEQFF.

This clonotype was found many times. J is TRBJ2-2 and V is TRBV20-1, with 7 bases fitting TRBD2. V lost 1 base, J lost 4 bases, and 6 bases stayed unmatched. This CDR3 spans 15 amino acids. Per germline, CDR1 DFQATT and CDR2 SNEGSKA (reference sequence). CDR3 in DNA: TGCAGTGCTAGAGGGGCGGGAGCGGGCACCGGGGAGCTGTTTTTT. Translating gives CSARGAGAGTGELFF.

This clonotype occurred many times. V usage is TRBV13 and J usage is TRBJ2-7; D possibly corresponds to TRBD1 (6 bases). The V end lost 3 bases, the J end lost 6 bases, and 18 bases lay between the germline ends. The CDR3 spans 15 residues. Germline lookup yields CDR1 PRHDT and CDR2 FYEKMQ (reference sequence). In nucleotides, the CDR3 is TGTGCCAGCAGCTTGGCAGGGGCGAGATCCGGCGAGCAGTACTTC. It is translated as CASSLAGARSGEQYF.

A remark on this clonotype: Being one base from a much bigger clone, this may be a read error. The chain couples TRBV11-3 to TRBJ2-3; tentative D call: TRBD1 (6 bases). This CDR3 spans 17 amino acids. Germline V lookup: CDR1 SGHNT, CDR2 YENEEA. DNA of the CDR3: TGTGCCAGCAGCTTAGATCAGTCGGGAACAGCGACAGGTACGCAGTATTTT. Its translation is CASSLDQSGTATGTQYF. Variable domain in full (rest from reference TRBV11-3 and TRBJ2-3): EAGVVQSPRYKIIEKKQPVAFWCNPISGHNTLYWYLQNLGQGPELLIRYENEEAVDDSQLPKDRFSAERLKGVDSTLKIQPAELGDSAVYLCASSLDQSGTATGTQYFGPGTRLTVL.

This clonotype has ten or more counts. The genes are TRBV5-8 and TRBJ2-1; D is undetermined. The V and J ends lost 4 bases and 12 bases respectively, with 17 bases between them. The CDR3 spans 13 residues. Per germline, CDR1 SGHTS and CDR2 YDEGEE. CDR3 protein: CASSPLRDGRQFF. Written as DNA, the CDR3 is TGTGCCAGCAGCCCGCTGCGAGACGGACGGCAGTTCTTC. Full variable domain (missing parts from reference TRBV5-8 and TRBJ2-1): EAGVTQSPTHLIKTRGQQATLRCSPISGHTSVYWYQQALGLGLQFLLWYDEGEERNRGNFPPRFSGRQFPNYSSELNVNALELEDSALYLCASSPLRDGRQFFGPGTRLTVL.

This clonotype has a count of ten or more. The V gene is TRBV7-2, the J gene TRBJ2-7; D is unclear. There are 15 residues in the CDR3. The germline gives CDR1 SGHTA, CDR2 FQGNSA. Between the trimmed V and J ends, which lost 1 base and 0 bases, there was a span of 10 bases. The CDR3 sequence: CASSLGPSSSYEQYF. Written as DNA, the CDR3 is TGTGCCAGCAGCTTAGGACCAAGTAGCTCCTACGAGCAGTACTTC.

There are a few counts of this clonotype. The chain uses TRBV14 and TRBJ2-5, with TRBD2 as a possible D gene (6 bases). Germline V gene lookup returns CDR1 SGHDN and CDR2 FVKESK. Trimming shortened V by 1 base and J by 3 bases, and 12 bases separated the two germline ends. The CDR3 is 15 residues long. CDR3 sequence: CASSQGDGEEETQYF. The CDR3 DNA reads TGTGCCAGCAGCCAAGGGGACGGGGAGGAAGAGACCCAGTACTTC.

The chain couples TRBV18 to TRBJ1-1; TRBD1 matches at 7 bases. This CDR3 region has 16 residues. V gave up 0 bases and J gave up 6 bases; unmatched junction bases: 10. Looked up from germline, CDR1 is KGHSH and CDR2 is LQKENI. The CDR3: CASSPPSRGTASEAFF. CDR3 in DNA: TGTGCCAGCTCACCACCGTCCAGGGGGACCGCCTCTGAAGCTTTCTTT. Full variable domain (remainder filled in from reference TRBV18 and TRBJ1-1): NAGVMQNPRHLVRRRGQEARLRCSPMKGHSHVYWYRQLPEEGLKFMVYLQKENIIDESGMPKERFSAEFPKEGPSILRIQQVVRGDSAAYFCASSPPSRGTASEAFFGQGTRLTVV.

This clonotype has at least ten counts. V and J are TRBV30 and TRBJ2-3, with D hard to call. From germline, CDR1 is GTSNPN and CDR2 SVGIG (reference sequence). V dropped 0 bases and J dropped 7 bases, with 8 bases sitting between them. The CDR3 has 12 amino acids. CDR3 protein: CAWSVMMNTQYF. The CDR3 DNA follows: TGTGCCTGGAGTGTAATGATGAATACGCAGTATTTT.

This clonotype was seen many times. The chain combines TRBV19 with TRBJ1-2; maybe TRBD1 (5 bases). There are 13 residues in the CDR3. Germline loops: CDR1 LNHDA, CDR2 SQIVND (reference sequence). The ends were cut back, 4 bases at V and 1 base at J, with 7 bases in the middle. The CDR3 reads CASSRDGNYGYTF. CDR3 coding DNA: TGTGCCAGTAGTAGGGACGGTAACTATGGCTACACCTTC.

The chain joins TRBV27 to TRBJ1-5, with D unclear. Germline CDR1 and CDR2: MNHEY and SMNVEV (reference sequence). Trimming cost V 6 bases and J 3 bases, with 12 bases left between them. The CDR3 is 14 residues long. CDR3 coding DNA: TGTGCCAGCAGGAGTGGAGGGATCAATCAGCCCCAGCATTTT. It encodes CASRSGGINQPQHF.

This clonotype has ten or more counts. J is TRBJ1-1 and V is TRBV6-5, with no clear D. V shed 6 bases and J shed 11 bases, with 13 bases lying between them. CDR1 MNHEY and CDR2 SVGAGI come from the germline V gene. This CDR3 has 11 amino acids. CDR3 residues: CASRGPSTAFF. CDR3 in DNA: TGTGCCAGCAGGGGCCCATCGACGGCTTTCTTT.

Ten or more counts support this clonotype. The chain has TRBV24-1 and TRBJ2-5; D is uncertain. Trimming pared 5 bases from V and 9 bases from J, leaving 15 bases between. Germline V gives CDR1 KGHDR, CDR2 SFDVKD. The CDR3 is 13 amino acids. The CDR3 region has the DNA TGTGCCACCAGTGGTGGCAGGCGGAGTTCCCAGTACTTC. Its protein is CATSGGRRSSQYF.

The chain couples TRBV7-2 to TRBJ2-7; D gene unclear. Trimming removed 2 bases from V and 3 bases from J, with 11 bases in between. CDR3 size: 14 residues. Germline V lookup: CDR1 SGHTA, CDR2 FQGNSA. The CDR3 DNA sequence: TGTGCCAGCAGCTTATGGCAGGTGGGCTACGAGCAGTACTTC. Translation: CASSLWQVGYEQYF. Filled out from reference TRBV7-2 and TRBJ2-7, the complete variable domain reads GAGVSQSPSNKVTEKGKDVELRCDPISGHTALYWYRQSLGQGLEFLIYFQGNSAPDKSGLPSDRFSAERTGGSVSTLTIQRTQQEDSAVYLCASSLWQVGYEQYFGPGTRLTVT.

This clonotype was picked up many times. This chain uses TRBV5-1 with TRBJ2-7; 9 nucleotides agree with TRBD1. Germline CDR1 SGHRS, CDR2 YFSETQ. The junction had 8 bases not matched to a gene; V was cut back by 4 bases and J by 6 bases. The CDR3 length is 14 residues. The CDR3 nucleotides are TGCGCCAGCAGCCGGAACAGGGGGCGCCTCGAGCAGTACTTC. This encodes CASSRNRGRLEQYF.